One T cell receptor beta chain is described in this entry. What it binds is not known. One base away lies a much larger clone, so this may be a sequencing read error. The data were taken from a study of regulatory T cells in long-lasting Graves disease. Whole-study context: Recently diagnosed Graves' patients had received antithyroid drugs for under 3 months.

Study-wide findings and caveats: Thyroid tissue was not sampled; only peripheral blood was. Persistent Graves' patients possessed reduced TCR diversity relative to recently diagnosed ones.

The CDR3 extends over 17 amino acids. Germline V lookup: CDR1 SGHRS, CDR2 YFSETQ. Unmatched junction bases numbered 22, after V lost 3 bases and J lost 13 bases. The time point denotes: newly diagnosed GD, antithyroid drugs for less than 3 months. Preparation of the TCR library used RNA extracted from PBMCs. Under American Thyroid Association guidelines, Graves' disease was diagnosed. Arm-PCR of CDR3 regions and iRepertoire HTBI primers were the basis on which TCR beta libraries were built. Using its own MiXCR run on the multiplex PCR reads, TCRdb lists one record per CDR3 protein. This table has 300,000 to 450,000 distinct CDR3 sequences, roughly a sixth appearing once.

The sample here was peripheral blood mononuclear cells (PBMCs), taken at new diagnosis, from a patient treated with antithyroid drugs. This receptor was obtained from a female donor with Graves disease. The chain joins TRBV5-1 to TRBJ2-1; 7 positions agree with TRBD1. The CDR3 sequence: CASSSDRAAIAKNIQFF. The CDR3 DNA sequence: TGCGCCAGCAGCTCAGACAGGGCGGCCATAGCCAAAAACATTCAGTTCTTC.